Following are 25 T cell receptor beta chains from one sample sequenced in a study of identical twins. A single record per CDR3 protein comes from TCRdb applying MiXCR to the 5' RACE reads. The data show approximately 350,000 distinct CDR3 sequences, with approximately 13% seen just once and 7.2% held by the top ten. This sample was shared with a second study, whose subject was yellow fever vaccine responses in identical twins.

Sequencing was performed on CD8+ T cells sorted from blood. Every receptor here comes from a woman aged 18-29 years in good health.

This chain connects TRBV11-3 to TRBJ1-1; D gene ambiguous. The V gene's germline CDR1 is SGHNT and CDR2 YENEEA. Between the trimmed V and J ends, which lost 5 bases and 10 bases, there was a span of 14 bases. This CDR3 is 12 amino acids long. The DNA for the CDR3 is TGTGCCAGCAGCCATACTAGGAACGGAGCTTTCTTT. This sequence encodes CASSHTRNGAFF.

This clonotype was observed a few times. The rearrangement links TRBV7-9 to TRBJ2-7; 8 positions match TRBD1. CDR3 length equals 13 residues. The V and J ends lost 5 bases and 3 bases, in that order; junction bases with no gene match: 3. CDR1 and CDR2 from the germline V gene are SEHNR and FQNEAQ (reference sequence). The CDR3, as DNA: TGTGCCAGCAGCACCGACAGGGGCTACGAGCAGTACTTC. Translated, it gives CASSTDRGYEQYF. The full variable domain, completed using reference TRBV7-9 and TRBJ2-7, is DTGVSQNPRHKITKRGQNVTFRCDPISEHNRLYWYRQTLGQGPEFLTYFQNEAQLEKSRLLSDRFSAERPKGSFSTLEIQRTEQGDSAMYLCASSTDRGYEQYFGPGTRLTVT.

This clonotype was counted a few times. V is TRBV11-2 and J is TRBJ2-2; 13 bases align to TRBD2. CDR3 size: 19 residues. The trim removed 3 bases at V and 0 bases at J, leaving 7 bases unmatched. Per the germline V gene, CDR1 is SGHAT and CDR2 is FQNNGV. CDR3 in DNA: TGTGCCAGCAGCTTGTTGGGACTAGCGGGACACGCGAACACCGGGGAGCTGTTTTTT. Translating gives CASSLLGLAGHANTGELFF.

CDR3 protein: CASSKVDRNTGELFF. Written as DNA, the CDR3 is TGTGCCAGCAGCAAAGTAGACAGAAACACCGGGGAGCTGTTTTTT. V usage is TRBV21-1 and J usage is TRBJ2-2; TRBD1, the D gene given by the table, was not confirmed from the DNA. TRBV21-1 is deemed a pseudogene. CDR3 length: 15 residues.

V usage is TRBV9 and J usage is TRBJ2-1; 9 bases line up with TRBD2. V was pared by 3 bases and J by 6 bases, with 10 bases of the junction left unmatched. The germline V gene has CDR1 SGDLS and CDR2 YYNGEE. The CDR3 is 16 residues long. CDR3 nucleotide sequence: TGTGCCAGCAGCGCCTCGGGGACTAGCATCTCCAATGAGCAGTTCTTC. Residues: CASSASGTSISNEQFF.

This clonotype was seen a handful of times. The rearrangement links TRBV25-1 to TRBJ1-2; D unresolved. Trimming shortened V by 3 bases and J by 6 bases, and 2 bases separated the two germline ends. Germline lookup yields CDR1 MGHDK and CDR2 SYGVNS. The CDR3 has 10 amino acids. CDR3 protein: CASSEDGYTF. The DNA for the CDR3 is TGTGCCAGCAGTGAGGATGGCTACACCTTC.

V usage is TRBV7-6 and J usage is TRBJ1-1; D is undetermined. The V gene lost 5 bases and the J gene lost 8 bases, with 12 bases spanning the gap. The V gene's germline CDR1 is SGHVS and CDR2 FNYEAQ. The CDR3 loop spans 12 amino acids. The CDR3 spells CASSPSGAEAFF. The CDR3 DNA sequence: TGTGCCAGCAGCCCGTCCGGCGCCGAAGCTTTCTTT.

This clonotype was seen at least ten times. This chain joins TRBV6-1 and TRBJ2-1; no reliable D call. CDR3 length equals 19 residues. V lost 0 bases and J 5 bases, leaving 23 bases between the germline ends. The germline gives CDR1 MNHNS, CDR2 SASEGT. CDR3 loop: CASSEAETPGGYFNNEQFF. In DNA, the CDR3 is TGTGCCAGCAGTGAAGCAGAGACACCGGGCGGCTACTTCAACAATGAGCAGTTCTTC.

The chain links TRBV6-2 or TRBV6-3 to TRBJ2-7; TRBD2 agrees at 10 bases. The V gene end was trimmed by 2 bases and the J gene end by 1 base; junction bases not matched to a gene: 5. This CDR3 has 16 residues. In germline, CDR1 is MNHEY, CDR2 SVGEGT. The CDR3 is CASSYGPSGSSYEQYF. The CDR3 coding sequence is TGTGCCAGCAGTTACGGGCCTAGCGGGAGTTCCTACGAGCAGTACTTC.

The CDR3 loop is CASSESGGGADTQYF. Written as DNA, the CDR3 is TGTGCCAGCAGTGAATCCGGGGGGGGTGCAGATACGCAGTATTTT. The chain joins TRBV2 to TRBJ2-3; 8 positions agree with TRBD2. The trim removed 2 bases at V and 4 bases at J, leaving 5 bases unmatched. Germline V gives CDR1 SNHLY, CDR2 FYNNEI. The CDR3 consists of 15 residues.

The CDR3 sequence is CASSWDTLNTEAFF. CDR3 bases: TGTGCCAGCAGCTGGGACACCCTGAACACTGAAGCTTTCTTT. The chain employs TRBV3-1 and TRBJ1-1; tentative D call: TRBD1 (6 bases). V shed 5 bases and J shed 0 bases, with 10 bases lying between them. This CDR3 has 14 residues. Looked up from germline, CDR1 is LGHDT and CDR2 is YNNKEL (reference sequence).

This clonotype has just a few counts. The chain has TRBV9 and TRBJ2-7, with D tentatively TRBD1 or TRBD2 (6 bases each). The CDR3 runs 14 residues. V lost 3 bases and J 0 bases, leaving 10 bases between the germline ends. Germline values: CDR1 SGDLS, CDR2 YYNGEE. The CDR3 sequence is CASSGRDNSYEQYF. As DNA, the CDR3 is TGTGCCAGCAGCGGGAGGGACAACTCCTACGAGCAGTACTTC.

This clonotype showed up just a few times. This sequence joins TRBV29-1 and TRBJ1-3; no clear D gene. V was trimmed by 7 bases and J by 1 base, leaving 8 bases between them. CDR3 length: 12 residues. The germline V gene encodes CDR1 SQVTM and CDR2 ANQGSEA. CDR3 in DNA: TGCAGCGGTGCGGGGTCTGGAAACACCATATATTTT. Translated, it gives CSGAGSGNTIYF.

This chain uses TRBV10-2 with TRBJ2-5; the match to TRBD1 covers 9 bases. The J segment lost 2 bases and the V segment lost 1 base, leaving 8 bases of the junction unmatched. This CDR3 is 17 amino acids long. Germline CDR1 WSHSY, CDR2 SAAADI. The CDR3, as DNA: TGCGCCAGCAGTGAGTGGATCGGGACAGGGCCGCAAGAGACCCAGTACTTC. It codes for CASSEWIGTGPQETQYF.

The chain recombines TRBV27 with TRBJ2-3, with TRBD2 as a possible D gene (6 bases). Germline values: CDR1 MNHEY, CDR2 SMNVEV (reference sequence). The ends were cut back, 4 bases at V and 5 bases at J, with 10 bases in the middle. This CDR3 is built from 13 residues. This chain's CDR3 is CASSSGVVDTQYF. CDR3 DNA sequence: TGTGCCAGCAGTTCGGGGGTCGTAGATACGCAGTATTTT.

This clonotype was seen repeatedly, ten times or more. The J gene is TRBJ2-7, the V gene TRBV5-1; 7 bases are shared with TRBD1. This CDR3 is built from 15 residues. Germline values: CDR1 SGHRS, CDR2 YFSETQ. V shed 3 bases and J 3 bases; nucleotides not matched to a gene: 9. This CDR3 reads CASSCPDRELYEQYF. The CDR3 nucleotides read TGCGCCAGCAGCTGCCCTGACAGGGAACTCTACGAGCAGTACTTC. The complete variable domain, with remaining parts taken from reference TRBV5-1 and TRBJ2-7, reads KAGVTQTPRYLIKTRGQQVTLSCSPISGHRSVSWYQQTPGQGLQFLFEYFSETQRNKGNFPGRFSGRQFSNSRSEMNVSTLELGDSALYLCASSCPDRELYEQYFGPGTRLTVT.

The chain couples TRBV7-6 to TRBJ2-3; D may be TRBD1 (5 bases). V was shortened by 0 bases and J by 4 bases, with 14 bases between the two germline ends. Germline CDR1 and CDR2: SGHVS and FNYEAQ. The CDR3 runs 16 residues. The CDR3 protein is CASSLASGQGPDTQYF. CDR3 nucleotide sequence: TGTGCCAGCAGCTTAGCGTCCGGCCAGGGCCCAGATACGCAGTATTTT.

The CDR3 loop is CASCMSPNYEQYF. As DNA, the CDR3 is TGTGCCAGCTGTATGTCCCCCAACTACGAGCAGTACTTC. The chain recombines TRBV6-1 with TRBJ2-7; D gene unclear. Germline V lookup: CDR1 MNHNS, CDR2 SASEGT. The germline V and J ends were trimmed by 8 bases and 3 bases, with 14 bases remaining between them. The CDR3 runs 13 residues.

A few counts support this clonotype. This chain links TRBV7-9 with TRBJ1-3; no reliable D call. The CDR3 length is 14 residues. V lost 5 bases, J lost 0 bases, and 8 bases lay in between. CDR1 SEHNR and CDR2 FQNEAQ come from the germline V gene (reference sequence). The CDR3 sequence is CASSDAGSGNTIYF. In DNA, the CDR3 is TGTGCCAGCAGCGACGCAGGCTCTGGAAACACCATATATTTT.

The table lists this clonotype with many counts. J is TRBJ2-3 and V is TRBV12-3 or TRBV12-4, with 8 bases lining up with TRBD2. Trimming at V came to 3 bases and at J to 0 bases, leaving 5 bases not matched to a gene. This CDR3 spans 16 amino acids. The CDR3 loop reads CASSLVAGWSTDTQYF. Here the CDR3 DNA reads TGTGCCAGCAGTTTGGTAGCGGGATGGAGCACAGATACGCAGTATTTT.

The CDR3 DNA reads TGTGCCAGCAGTGAATGGGGGCTTGATGGAAACACCATATATTTT. Protein product: CASSEWGLDGNTIYF. This rearrangement joins TRBV6-1 to TRBJ1-3; D is perhaps TRBD1 (6 bases). Germline V CDR1 and CDR2: MNHNS, SASEGT. The CDR3 extends over 15 amino acids. The V and J ends lost 2 bases and 3 bases respectively, with 11 bases between them.

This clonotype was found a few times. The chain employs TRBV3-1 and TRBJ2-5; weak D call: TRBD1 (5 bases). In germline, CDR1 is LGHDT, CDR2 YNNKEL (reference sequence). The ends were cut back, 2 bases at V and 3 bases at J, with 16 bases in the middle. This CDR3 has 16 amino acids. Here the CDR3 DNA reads TGTGCCAGCAGCCAAACTAAATGGGGCAGGGAAGAGACCCAGTACTTC. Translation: CASSQTKWGREETQYF.

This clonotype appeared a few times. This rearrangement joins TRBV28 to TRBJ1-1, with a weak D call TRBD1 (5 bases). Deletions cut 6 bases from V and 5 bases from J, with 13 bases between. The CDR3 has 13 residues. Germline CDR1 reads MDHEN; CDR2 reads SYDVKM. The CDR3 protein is CASRWMGGTEAFF. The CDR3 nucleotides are TGTGCCAGCAGGTGGATGGGGGGAACTGAAGCTTTCTTT.

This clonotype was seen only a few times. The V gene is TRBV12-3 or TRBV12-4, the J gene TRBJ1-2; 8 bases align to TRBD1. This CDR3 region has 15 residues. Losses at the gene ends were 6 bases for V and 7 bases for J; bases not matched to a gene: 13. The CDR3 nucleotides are TGTGCCAGCAGGGGACAGGATGGGGGATCAGGTGGCTACACCTTC. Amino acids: CASRGQDGGSGGYTF.

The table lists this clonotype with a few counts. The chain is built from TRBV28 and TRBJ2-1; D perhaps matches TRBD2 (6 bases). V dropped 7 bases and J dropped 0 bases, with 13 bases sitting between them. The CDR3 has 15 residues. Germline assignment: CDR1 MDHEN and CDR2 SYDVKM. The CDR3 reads CASKPLATSYNEQFF. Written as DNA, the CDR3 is TGTGCCAGCAAACCACTAGCTACCTCCTACAATGAGCAGTTCTTC.